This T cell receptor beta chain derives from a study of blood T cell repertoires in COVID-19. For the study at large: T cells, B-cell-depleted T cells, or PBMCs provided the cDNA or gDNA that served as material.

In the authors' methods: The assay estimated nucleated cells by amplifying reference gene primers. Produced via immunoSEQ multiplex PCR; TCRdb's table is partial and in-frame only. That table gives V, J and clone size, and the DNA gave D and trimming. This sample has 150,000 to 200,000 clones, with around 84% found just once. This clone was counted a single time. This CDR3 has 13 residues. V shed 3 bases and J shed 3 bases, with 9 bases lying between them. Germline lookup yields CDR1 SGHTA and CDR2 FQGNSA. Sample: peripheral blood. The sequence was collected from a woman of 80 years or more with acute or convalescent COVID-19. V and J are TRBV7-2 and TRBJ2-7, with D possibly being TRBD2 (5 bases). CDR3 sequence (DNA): TGTGCCAGCAGCTTCGGCCGGGGCTACGAGCAGTACTTC. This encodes CASSFGRGYEQYF.